These 10 T cell receptor beta chains originate from one sample sequenced in a study of Graves' ophthalmopathy and Graves' hyperthyroidism. Amplifying from RNA transcripts, the study obtained TCR beta CDR3 regions. The workflow started with a first-round RT-PCR run with HTBI primers and then moved on to a second-round multiplex PCR. One entry per CDR3 protein, called by TCRdb with MiXCR from the multiplex PCR reads. The sample lists hundreds of thousands of distinct CDR3 sequences, more than 40% occurring once. Sequenced: peripheral blood. These receptors originate from an adult man with Graves' ophthalmopathy.

The rearrangement uses TRBV6-6 and TRBJ2-2, with 10 bases fitting TRBD2. Germline CDR1 and CDR2: MNHNY and SVGAGI (reference sequence). This CDR3 is 16 amino acids long. The V segment lost 5 bases and the J segment 3 bases; nucleotides outside the gene matches: 6. CDR3 loop: CASSKRGGRYTGELFF. The CDR3 nucleotides read TGTGCCAGCAGTAAGCGGGGGGGCCGGTACACCGGGGAGCTGTTTTTT.

V usage is TRBV15 and J usage is TRBJ1-6; D is possibly TRBD1 (5 bases). The CDR3 spans 15 residues. V was cut by 0 bases and J by 8 bases, with 11 bases left in between. Germline CDR1 reads LNHNV; CDR2 reads YYDKDF (reference sequence). As DNA, the CDR3 is TGTGCCACCAGCAGAGACAGTGGGGCAGATTCACCCCTCCACTTT. This gives the protein CATSRDSGADSPLHF. Using reference TRBV15 and TRBJ1-6 for the parts outside the CDR3, the full variable domain is DAMVIQNPRYQVTQFGKPVTLSCSQTLNHNVMYWYQQKSSQAPKLLFHYYDKDFNNEADTPDNFQSRRPNTSFCFLDIRSPGLGDTAMYLCATSRDSGADSPLHFGNGTRLTVT.

There are many counts of this clonotype. V is TRBV7-9 and J is TRBJ2-7; D gene ambiguous. Germline V lookup: CDR1 SEHNR, CDR2 FQNEAQ (reference sequence). The length of the CDR3 is 13 residues. Trimming took 5 bases from V and 4 from J, leaving 12 bases between them. The CDR3 loop is CASSPMEMYEQYF. The CDR3 nucleotides are TGTGCCAGCAGCCCCATGGAGATGTACGAGCAGTACTTC. Full variable domain (missing parts from reference TRBV7-9 and TRBJ2-7): DTGVSQNPRHKITKRGQNVTFRCDPISEHNRLYWYRQTLGQGPEFLTYFQNEAQLEKSRLLSDRFSAERPKGSFSTLEIQRTEQGDSAMYLCASSPMEMYEQYFGPGTRLTVT.

This chain connects TRBV10-3 to TRBJ1-3; perhaps TRBD1 as D (5 bases). V shed 4 bases and J shed 8 bases, with 6 bases lying between them. The CDR3 totals 11 residues. The germline CDR1 and CDR2 sequences are ENHRY and SYGVKD. CDR3 loop: CAISGGDTIYF. CDR3 DNA sequence: TGTGCCATCAGTGGAGGGGACACCATATATTTT.

The rearrangement links TRBV15 to TRBJ1-6; D gene unclear. Germline V gene sequence: CDR1 LNHNV, CDR2 YYDKDF (reference sequence). V lost 1 base to trimming and J lost 7 bases, with 11 bases between them. CDR3 length: 15 amino acids. For the CDR3, the DNA is TGTGCCACCAGCAGAGCCGAGTCGACGAATTCACCCCTCCACTTT. Residues: CATSRAESTNSPLHF.

The sample holds a few counts of this clonotype. The chain is built from TRBV19 and TRBJ1-1, with TRBD1 as a possible D gene (5 bases). The CDR3 totals 14 residues. Trimming shortened V by 6 bases and J by 4 bases, and 15 bases separated the two germline ends. CDR1 and CDR2 from the germline V gene are LNHDA and SQIVND (reference sequence). This CDR3 reads CASRRDAGGTEAFF. Here the CDR3 DNA reads TGTGCCAGTAGGAGGGACGCGGGAGGCACTGAAGCTTTCTTT.

This clonotype was recorded at least ten times. V and J are TRBV29-1 and TRBJ2-7; perhaps TRBD1 as D (5 bases). CDR1 SQVTM and CDR2 ANQGSEA come from the germline V gene. This CDR3 has 12 amino acids. V lost 7 bases, J lost 3 bases, and 13 bases lay in between. CDR3 in DNA: TGCAGCGGGAAGGGGCAGGGCTACGAGCAGTACTTC. Protein sequence: CSGKGQGYEQYF.

The chain recombines TRBV9 with TRBJ2-7; D possibly uses TRBD1 or TRBD2 (5 bases each). This CDR3 has 13 residues. From germline, CDR1 is SGDLS and CDR2 YYNGEE. V gave up 4 bases and J gave up 3 bases, with 11 bases separating them. The CDR3 DNA reads TGTGCCAGCAGCCGGGGACGAAACTACGAGCAGTACTTC. Amino acids: CASSRGRNYEQYF.

This clonotype was counted at least ten times. This chain joins TRBV20-1 and TRBJ2-7; TRBD1 agrees at 9 bases. J was trimmed by 2 bases and V by 3 bases; bases with no gene match: 5. From germline, CDR1 is DFQATT and CDR2 SNEGSKA (reference sequence). This CDR3 contains 14 residues. CDR3 coding DNA: TGCAGTGCTAGCCCGGACAGGGGAACCTACGAGCAGTACTTC. Translated: CSASPDRGTYEQYF.

V usage is TRBV7-2 and J usage is TRBJ2-7, with 8 nucleotides matching TRBD1. J gave up 2 bases and V 6 bases, and 9 bases lay outside the gene matches. This CDR3 region has 15 residues. Germline CDR1 SGHTA, CDR2 FQGNSA. The CDR3 reads CASSSHPDRAYEQYF. The CDR3, as DNA: TGTGCCAGCAGTTCCCACCCGGACAGGGCCTACGAGCAGTACTTC.